This T cell receptor beta chain was recorded in a study of blood T cells in healthy people across ages. A note on this clonotype: No antigen is known for it.

With 4 bases clipped from V and 5 bases from J, the junction kept 4 bases outside the gene matches. The CDR3 has 15 residues. Per the germline V gene, CDR1 is KGHDR and CDR2 is SFDVKD. Primed by a sample-barcoded 5' primer and a J-beta primer mix, a second PCR proceeded for 7 to 11 cycles. TCRdb processed the 5' RACE reads anew with MiXCR; each CDR3 protein has one entry. The data contain more than 700,000 distinct CDR3 sequences, approximately 55% of them seen just once; the ten biggest clones take up roughly two fifths. Study-wide points: Investigators viewed diversity estimates from one million T cells as underestimates, the study reported. Naive T cell percentage and TCR beta diversity correlated strongly. Unsorted PBMCs ruled out conclusive naive versus antigen-experienced comparison.

The sequencing sample was made of blood. The chain couples TRBV24-1 to TRBJ2-1; 10 nucleotides line up with TRBD1. This clonotype originated in a man at least 80 years old in good health. The CDR3: CATSDPGQGNNEQFF. In DNA form, the CDR3 reads TGTGCCACCAGTGACCCGGGACAGGGGAACAATGAGCAGTTCTTC.